These 15 T cell receptor beta chains came from one sample sequenced in a study of T-cell memory formation after mild COVID-19. TCRdb ran MiXCR on the 5' RACE reads and lists one entry per CDR3 protein. The sample shows about 470,000 distinct CDR3 sequences, approximately 25% of them seen only once. Sequenced: PBMCs or a T cell subset sorted from them (not recorded which). The source is an adult woman who had mild COVID-19 (a few samples of this study predate the infection). Cell type and time point are not known.

This clonotype has just a few counts. V is TRBV20-1 and J is TRBJ2-3, with TRBD2 identical over 10 bases. CDR3 length: 15 residues. The V and J ends lost 6 bases and 2 bases, in that order; junction bases with no gene match: 8. The V gene's germline CDR1 is DFQATT and CDR2 SNEGSKA (reference sequence). The CDR3 bases are TGCAGTGCCGAAGCGGGGGGGCGAGCCACAGATACGCAGTATTTT. Its translation: CSAEAGGRATDTQYF.

This clonotype occurred many times. This sequence joins TRBV12-3 or TRBV12-4 and TRBJ2-7; D call uncertain. The V gene lost 1 base and the J gene lost 4 bases, with 5 bases spanning the gap. The CDR3 has 12 amino acids. CDR3 nucleotide sequence: TGTGCCAGCAGTTTAGGACTTTACGAGCAGTACTTC. This sequence encodes CASSLGLYEQYF.

V and J are TRBV4-1 and TRBJ1-1; tentatively, D is TRBD1 (5 bases). The CDR3 spans 12 residues. Per germline, CDR1 MGHRA and CDR2 YSYEKL. Trimming shortened V by 3 bases and J by 8 bases, and 10 bases separated the two germline ends. DNA for the CDR3: TGCGCCAGCAGCCACACAGACAGAGAAGCTTTCTTT. Translation: CASSHTDREAFF.

The rearrangement uses TRBV7-9 and TRBJ1-2, with 12 bases fitting TRBD1. J was trimmed by 10 bases and V by 4 bases; bases with no gene match: 4. Per the germline V gene, CDR1 is SEHNR and CDR2 is FQNEAQ (reference sequence). The CDR3 length is 13 residues. Here the CDR3 DNA reads TGTGCCAGCAGCTCCGGGACAGGGGGCGACTACACCTTC. It specifies CASSSGTGGDYTF. The complete variable domain, with remaining parts taken from reference TRBV7-9 and TRBJ1-2, reads DTGVSQNPRHKITKRGQNVTFRCDPISEHNRLYWYRQTLGQGPEFLTYFQNEAQLEKSRLLSDRFSAERPKGSFSTLEIQRTEQGDSAMYLCASSSGTGGDYTFGSGTRLTVV.

This clonotype has just a few counts. V gene TRBV5-8 combines with J gene TRBJ2-6; D may be TRBD2 (7 bases). CDR3 size: 17 residues. V was cut by 6 bases and J by 3 bases, with 19 bases left in between. Germline CDR1 and CDR2: SGHTS and YDEGEE. CDR3 DNA sequence: TGTGCCAGCACCGCGGGGGACATCCCCGTTGGGGCCAACGTCCTGACTTTC. This codes for CASTAGDIPVGANVLTF.

V and J are TRBV24-1 and TRBJ2-6, with 8 bases identical to TRBD1. Germline V gene data show CDR1 as KGHDR and CDR2 as SFDVKD. V shed 4 bases and J 2 bases; nucleotides not matched to a gene: 6. The CDR3 consists of 17 residues. CDR3 region: CATSEPTGVAGANVLTF. In DNA form, the CDR3 reads TGTGCCACCAGTGAACCGACAGGGGTGGCTGGGGCCAACGTCCTGACTTTC.

This chain uses TRBV5-5 with TRBJ2-7; 11 bases fit TRBD2. V dropped 1 base and J dropped 0; count of bases not matched to a gene: 9. The CDR3 totals 18 residues. In germline, CDR1 is SGHKS, CDR2 YYEKEE (reference sequence). CDR3 nucleotide sequence: TGTGCCAGCAGCTTGAAGGGACTAGCGGACTACAGCTCCTACGAGCAGTACTTC. Its translation: CASSLKGLADYSSYEQYF.

The chain has TRBV7-2 and TRBJ2-1, with 7 bases fitting TRBD1. The trim removed 8 bases at V and 7 bases at J, leaving 8 bases unmatched. Germline V gene sequence: CDR1 SGHTA, CDR2 FQGNSA. The CDR3 extends over 13 amino acids. DNA of the CDR3: TGTGCCAGCCGACAGGGTTTTGAAAATGAGCAGTTCTTC. Translating gives CASRQGFENEQFF.

The rearrangement uses TRBV7-2 and TRBJ1-5; D may be TRBD1 (6 bases). The CDR3 extends over 16 amino acids. The V gene lost 5 bases and the J gene lost 3 bases, with 17 bases spanning the gap. CDR1 and CDR2 (germline): SGHTA, FQGNSA. The CDR3 region has the DNA TGTGCCAGCAGCCTTGGGCCTACAGGGCCCAATCAGCCCCAGCATTTT. Its translation: CASSLGPTGPNQPQHF.

This clonotype showed up just a few times. This chain connects TRBV29-1 to TRBJ2-1; D remains ambiguous. The V end lost 5 bases, the J end lost 4 bases, and 15 bases lay between the germline ends. The CDR3 has 14 amino acids. Germline CDR1 and CDR2: SQVTM and ANQGSEA. The CDR3 region is CSVLRFSTYNEQFF. The DNA for the CDR3 is TGCAGCGTTCTTCGGTTTTCGACATACAATGAGCAGTTCTTC.

The sample holds a few counts of this clonotype. The chain is built from TRBV11-3 and TRBJ2-5, with unresolved D. Germline CDR1 reads SGHNT; CDR2 reads YENEEA. Trimming stripped 7 bases from V and 5 bases from J, with 14 bases between. CDR3 size: 13 residues. The CDR3 sequence: CASTEAGVETQYF. The CDR3, as DNA: TGTGCCAGCACCGAAGCCGGCGTTGAGACCCAGTACTTC.

CDR3 DNA: TGTGCCAGCAGCTTAAATCAGCATCAGCCCCAGCATTTT. Translated, it gives CASSLNQHQPQHF. The chain combines TRBV7-6 with TRBJ1-5; D is unresolved. The CDR3 extends over 13 amino acids. V was cut by 2 bases and J by 5 bases, with 7 bases left in between. Germline V gene lookup returns CDR1 SGHVS and CDR2 FNYEAQ.

This clonotype was picked up a small number of times. The chain is built from TRBV2 and TRBJ2-1; D is unresolved. CDR1 is SNHLY and CDR2 is FYNNEI in the germline V gene. Trimming shortened V by 7 bases and J by 2 bases, and 12 bases separated the two germline ends. The CDR3 extends over 14 amino acids. The CDR3 nucleotides are TGTGCCAGCACGATACCTGGGACCTACAATGAGCAGTTCTTC. Translated: CASTIPGTYNEQFF.

The J gene is TRBJ2-1, the V gene TRBV9; the match to TRBD2 covers 9 bases. V was pared by 4 bases and J by 13 bases, with 12 bases of the junction left unmatched. From germline, CDR1 is SGDLS and CDR2 YYNGEE. The CDR3 runs to 14 residues. The CDR3 DNA follows: TGTGCCAGCAGCCCCGGGACTAGCCTATATAATCAGTTCTTC. Its protein is CASSPGTSLYNQFF.

This sequence joins TRBV12-3 or TRBV12-4 and TRBJ2-5, with TRBD2 matching over 9 bases. This CDR3 is built from 16 residues. With V trimmed by 5 bases and J by 5 bases, 12 bases remained unmatched. CDR3 nucleotide sequence: TGTGCCAGCAGTCCTCATAGCGGGGGTCCCCCGGAGACCCAGTACTTC. Protein sequence: CASSPHSGGPPETQYF.